This T cell receptor beta chain comes out of a study of blood T cell repertoires in COVID-19. Profiling relied on immunoSEQ multiplex PCR, and the TCRdb table lists in-frame clones only, not all of them. This repertoire shows around 420,000 clones, around 90% found once; its top ten account for around 1.9%. The sample taken for sequencing was PBMCs or T cells enriched from blood (not recorded which). The origin of this receptor is a woman between 35 and 50 years old with acute COVID-19.

CDR3 DNA sequence: TGTGCCACCAGCAGAGCCCACGGGGGAGATACGCAGTATTTT. Encoded protein: CATSRAHGGDTQYF. The chain uses TRBV15 and TRBJ2-3; tentative D call: TRBD2 (6 bases). The V end was cut by 1 base, the J end by 5 bases, with 10 bases between. Germline CDR1 and CDR2: LNHNV and YYDKDF (reference sequence). The CDR3 sequence is 14 residues long.